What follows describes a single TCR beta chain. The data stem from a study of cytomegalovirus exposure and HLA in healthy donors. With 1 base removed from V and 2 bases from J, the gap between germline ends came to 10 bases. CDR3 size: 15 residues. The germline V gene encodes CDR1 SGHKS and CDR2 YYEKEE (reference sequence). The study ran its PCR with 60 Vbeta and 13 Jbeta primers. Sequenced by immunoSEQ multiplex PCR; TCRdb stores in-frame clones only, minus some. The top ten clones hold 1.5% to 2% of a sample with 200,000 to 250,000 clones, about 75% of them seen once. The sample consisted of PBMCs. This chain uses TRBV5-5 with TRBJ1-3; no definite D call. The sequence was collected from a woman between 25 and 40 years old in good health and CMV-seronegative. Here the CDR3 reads CASSLIAGTGNTIYF. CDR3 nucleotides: TGTGCCAGCAGCTTGATTGCCGGGACTGGAAACACCATATATTTT.